This T cell receptor (beta chain) was identified during a study of CD8+CD57+ T cells in acquired aplastic anemia. Study findings and constraints: CD8+ Simpson's diversity in patients was not significantly different from that in controls. Common to patients and controls were approximately 30 CD8+ CDR3 sequences.

CDR3 length: 15 residues. V shed 7 bases and J shed 2 bases, with 14 bases lying between them. Germline V gives CDR1 LNHDA, CDR2 SQIVND (reference sequence). Genomic DNA templated the TCR beta VDJ and CDR3 profiling. TCRdb re-called the reads with MiXCR, one entry per CDR3 protein. This table has fewer than 200,000 distinct CDR3 sequences, roughly two thirds appearing once. All patients picked for sequencing had shown, by flow cytometry, an expansion of CD8+CD57+ cells. Regarding this clonotype: The antigen is not known.

This chain connects TRBV19 to TRBJ2-2; D gene uncertain. The sample consisted of sorted CD4+, CD8+, or CD8+CD57+ T cells (not recorded which) from PBMCs. The receptor's source is a human donor with aplastic anemia. The CDR3 region has the DNA TGTGCCAGTACCCCGTATGGCTTAAACACCGGGGAGCTGTTTTTT. This codes for CASTPYGLNTGELFF.